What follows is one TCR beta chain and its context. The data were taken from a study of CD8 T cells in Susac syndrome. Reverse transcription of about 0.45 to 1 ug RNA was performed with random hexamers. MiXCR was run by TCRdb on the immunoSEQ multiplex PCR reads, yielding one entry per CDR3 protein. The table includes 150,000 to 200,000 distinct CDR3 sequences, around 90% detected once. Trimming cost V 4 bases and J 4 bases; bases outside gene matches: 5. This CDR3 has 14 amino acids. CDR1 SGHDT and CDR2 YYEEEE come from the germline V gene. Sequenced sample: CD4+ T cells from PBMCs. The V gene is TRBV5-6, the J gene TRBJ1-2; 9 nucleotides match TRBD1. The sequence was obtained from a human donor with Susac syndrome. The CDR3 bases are TGTGCCAGCAGCCGGGACAGGGAGGTCTATGGCTACACCTTC. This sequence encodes CASSRDREVYGYTF.